This TCR beta chain was sequenced during a study of blood T cell repertoires in COVID-19. For the study at large: The United States, Italy and Spain provided the acute and convalescent COVID-19 samples. The analysed material was cDNA or gDNA that came from T cells, B-cell-depleted T cells, or PBMCs.

Trimming removed 1 base from V and 0 bases from J, with 10 bases in between. Germline V CDR1 and CDR2: SGHTA, FQGNSA. The CDR3 consists of 17 residues. Per the original data handling: Nucleated cell counts were estimated from reference gene primer amplification. The method was immunoSEQ multiplex PCR; TCRdb's version includes in-frame clones alone and lacks a portion of them. Clone size and the V and J calls come from that table; the DNA yielded D and trimming. The sample lists under 200,000 clones, around 83% occurring once. The material sequenced was peripheral blood. The rearrangement joins TRBV7-2 to TRBJ2-6; no definite D call. The TCR originated in a human donor in a cohort sampled during active COVID-19. DNA of the CDR3: TGTGCCAGCAGCTTAGTCGCAGGATTCTCTGGGGCCAACGTCCTGACTTTC. Translation: CASSLVAGFSGANVLTF. Supplemented by reference TRBV7-2 and TRBJ2-6, the full variable domain reads GAGVSQSPSNKVTEKGKDVELRCDPISGHTALYWYRQSLGQGLEFLIYFQGNSAPDKSGLPSDRFSAERTGGSVSTLTIQRTQQEDSAVYLCASSLVAGFSGANVLTFGAGSRLTVL.